These 29 T cell receptor beta chains were sequenced from one sample in a study of beta chain features in type 1 diabetes. The entirety of the isolated RNA underwent reverse transcription, so expressed TCRB transcripts were sequenced. The protocol was immunoSEQ multiplex PCR, while the TCRdb copy is restricted to in-frame clones and leaves out a portion. The table records under 450,000 clones, over 11% of them present only once. Sample: naive CD4+ T cells from blood. The receptors shown here come from a man aged 30 to 39 in good health.

V is TRBV7-6 and J is TRBJ2-5; unclear D gene. Trimming cost V 5 bases and J 4 bases, with 14 bases left between them. This CDR3 has 14 amino acids. Looked up from germline, CDR1 is SGHVS and CDR2 is FNYEAQ. The CDR3 coding sequence is TGTGCCAGCAGCCTTCGGTCACAAGGAGAGACCCAGTACTTC. Residues: CASSLRSQGETQYF.

This clone was recorded a few times. This chain joins TRBV30 and TRBJ1-2, with a tentative D call TRBD1 (5 bases). V was cut by 3 bases and J by 4 bases, with 9 bases left in between. Germline CDR1 reads GTSNPN; CDR2 reads SVGIG (reference sequence). The CDR3 has 12 residues. CDR3 nucleotides: TGTGCCTGGAGGGACACCTTCTATGGCTACACCTTC. It specifies CAWRDTFYGYTF.

The CDR3 DNA sequence: TGTGCCAGCAGGCGGGGGAGCTCCTATAATTCACCCCTCCACTTT. Protein: CASRRGSSYNSPLHF. The chain carries TRBV25-1 and TRBJ1-6; a weak D match, TRBD1 (5 bases). The CDR3 extends over 15 amino acids. Germline V gene data show CDR1 as MGHDK and CDR2 as SYGVNS. Trimming removed 6 bases at V and 0 bases at J, with 9 bases between. The complete variable domain, with remaining parts taken from reference TRBV25-1 and TRBJ1-6, reads EADIYQTPRYLVIGTGKKITLECSQTMGHDKMYWYQQDPGMELHLIHYSYGVNSTEKGDLSSESTVSRIRTEHFPLTLESARPSHTSQYLCASRRGSSYNSPLHFGNGTRLTVT.

V and J are TRBV6-5 and TRBJ1-2; 8 nucleotides match TRBD1. CDR3 length: 13 residues. The germline V gene encodes CDR1 MNHEY and CDR2 SVGAGI. V lost 6 bases to trimming and J lost 7 bases; unmatched junction nucleotides: 7. The CDR3 sequence: CASRRDRGFGYTF. DNA of the CDR3: TGTGCCAGCAGACGAGACAGGGGATTTGGCTACACCTTC.

V and J are TRBV10-3 and TRBJ2-7, with D unclear. This CDR3 is 11 amino acids long. The V gene's germline CDR1 is ENHRY and CDR2 SYGVKD. Deletions cut 0 bases from V and 7 bases from J, with 4 bases between. The CDR3 protein is CAISESGEQYV. DNA for the CDR3: TGTGCCATCAGTGAGTCGGGTGAGCAGTACGTC.

The chain recombines TRBV7-3 with TRBJ2-2; D remains unclear. V was cut by 6 bases and J by 5 bases, with 10 bases left in between. Germline CDR1 reads SGHTA; CDR2 reads FQGTGA. The CDR3 totals 13 residues. CDR3 amino acids: CASSSTSTGELFF. As DNA, the CDR3 is TGTGCCAGCAGTTCCACCTCGACCGGGGAGCTGTTTTTT.

This clone was observed a handful of times. The rearrangement joins TRBV6-6 to TRBJ2-3; D unclear. V shed 6 bases and J shed 5 bases, with 12 bases lying between them. This CDR3 is built from 13 residues. CDR1 MNHNY and CDR2 SVGAGI come from the germline V gene (reference sequence). The CDR3 DNA follows: TGTGCCAGCAGGAAACCCGGTCAAGATACGCAGTATTTT. Translating it yields CASRKPGQDTQYF.

The chain recombines TRBV30 with TRBJ2-4, with D perhaps matching TRBD2 (7 bases). Trimming shortened V by 0 bases and J by 15 bases, and 12 bases separated the two germline ends. This CDR3 is 11 amino acids long. The germline gives CDR1 GTSNPN, CDR2 SVGIG (reference sequence). CDR3 amino acids: CAWSVGGRGYF. The DNA of the CDR3 is TGTGCCTGGAGTGTCGGGGGGCGAGGGTACTTC.

J is TRBJ2-1 and V is TRBV7-9; TRBD2 matches at 9 bases. The germline gives CDR1 SEHNR, CDR2 FQNEAQ (reference sequence). Trimming cost V 1 base and J 6 bases; bases outside gene matches: 10. This CDR3 is 17 amino acids long. The CDR3 region is CASSLVPRGSGSNEQFF. The CDR3 DNA follows: TGTGCCAGCAGCTTAGTGCCCCGTGGTAGCGGGAGCAATGAGCAGTTCTTC.

The chain's CDR3 is CASSPPGRAGSIEQYF. The CDR3 nucleotides are TGTGCCAGCTCACCACCGGGACGGGCGGGTTCCATCGAGCAGTACTTC. J is TRBJ2-7 and V is TRBV18; D is possibly TRBD1 or TRBD2 (5 bases each). The CDR3 has 16 amino acids. Germline loops: CDR1 KGHSH, CDR2 LQKENI. The V end lost 0 bases, the J end lost 6 bases, and 18 bases lay between the germline ends.

The gene calls are TRBV6-9 and TRBJ2-7, with a possible D match to TRBD1 (5 bases). Trimming removed 2 bases from V and 3 bases from J, with 11 bases in between. From germline, CDR1 is MNHGY and CDR2 SVAAGI. This CDR3 has 14 amino acids. In nucleotides, the CDR3 is TGTGCCAGCAGTTATCCAGGGATGGACTACGAGCAGTACTTC. Translating it yields CASSYPGMDYEQYF.

The rearrangement uses TRBV7-9 and TRBJ2-5; 9 nucleotides align to TRBD2. The germline CDR1 and CDR2 sequences are SEHNR and FQNEAQ (reference sequence). With V trimmed by 4 bases and J by 5 bases, 17 bases remained unmatched. There are 18 residues in the CDR3. This CDR3 is CASSWSRSASGESETQYF. CDR3 nucleotides: TGTGCCAGCAGCTGGAGTAGGTCGGCTAGCGGGGAGTCGGAGACCCAGTACTTC.

This chain links TRBV12-5 with TRBJ2-5; weak D call: TRBD1 (5 bases). CDR1 and CDR2 from the germline V gene are LGHNT and FRNRAP. V gave up 2 bases and J gave up 5 bases, with 15 bases separating them. The CDR3 is made up of 15 amino acids. The CDR3 spells CASGLYWGSMETQYF. The CDR3 DNA sequence: TGTGCTAGTGGTTTGTATTGGGGCAGTATGGAGACCCAGTACTTC.

J is TRBJ2-5 and V is TRBV4-1; possibly TRBD1 for D (6 bases). Germline V gene sequence: CDR1 MGHRA, CDR2 YSYEKL. The CDR3 has 13 residues. The germline V and J ends were trimmed by 5 bases and 2 bases, with 9 bases remaining between them. The CDR3 loop reads CASSRTAQETQYF. The CDR3 DNA reads TGCGCCAGCAGCAGGACAGCGCAAGAGACCCAGTACTTC.

This chain links TRBV7-6 with TRBJ2-7; no clear D gene. This CDR3 contains 15 residues. In germline, CDR1 is SGHVS, CDR2 FNYEAQ. V dropped 0 bases and J dropped 2 bases, with 11 bases sitting between them. The DNA of the CDR3 is TGTGCCAGCAGCTTAGCCGGCAGGACCCCCTACGAGCAGTACGTC. Residues: CASSLAGRTPYEQYV.

This clone turned up a few times. This sequence joins TRBV2 and TRBJ1-4, with 8 nucleotides matching TRBD1. V was pared by 8 bases and J by 0 bases, with 5 bases of the junction left unmatched. Looked up from germline, CDR1 is SNHLY and CDR2 is FYNNEI. The CDR3 has 15 amino acids. In DNA form, the CDR3 reads TGTGCCAGCTCGGGACAGGCCTCAACTAATGAAAAACTGTTTTTT. Amino acids: CASSGQASTNEKLFF.

This clone was observed a few times. The chain carries TRBV9 and TRBJ1-1; possible D gene TRBD1, 5 bases. Between the trimmed V and J ends, which lost 4 bases and 1 base, there was a span of 14 bases. Germline V gene sequence: CDR1 SGDLS, CDR2 YYNGEE. This CDR3 spans 15 amino acids. CDR3 bases: TGTGCCAGCAGCACTCTCGAGCAGGGGAACACTGAAGCTTTCTTT. This translates into CASSTLEQGNTEAFF. Full variable domain (missing parts from reference TRBV9 and TRBJ1-1): DSGVTQTPKHLITATGQRVTLRCSPRSGDLSVYWYQQSLDQGLQFLIQYYNGEERAKGNILERFSAQQFPDLHSELNLSSLELGDSALYFCASSTLEQGNTEAFFGQGTRLTVV.

The chain recombines TRBV5-4 with TRBJ1-3; tentatively, D is TRBD1 (5 bases). The length of the CDR3 is 14 residues. Germline loops: CDR1 SGHNT, CDR2 YYREEE (reference sequence). With 0 bases removed from V and 3 bases from J, the gap between germline ends came to 7 bases. CDR3 coding DNA: TGTGCCAGCAGCTTGGGAGGGGATGGAAACACCATATATTTT. Amino acids: CASSLGGDGNTIYF.

The chain carries TRBV1 and TRBJ2-1; TRBD2 was called by the table and not checked on the DNA. TRBV1 is recorded as a pseudogene. The CDR3 is made up of 14 amino acids. This CDR3 is CTSSQSSGFNEQFF. In DNA form, the CDR3 reads TGCACCAGCAGCCAATCTAGCGGGTTCAATGAGCAGTTCTTC.

The rearrangement links TRBV9 to TRBJ2-3; no firm D call. CDR1 is SGDLS and CDR2 is YYNGEE in the germline V gene. V was pared by 4 bases and J by 2 bases, with 17 bases between. This CDR3 has 16 amino acids. The CDR3 protein is CASSLFRTRTTDTQYF. The DNA for the CDR3 is TGTGCCAGCAGCCTCTTCCGGACGAGAACCACAGATACGCAGTATTTT.

The chain employs TRBV7-9 and TRBJ2-1; tentatively, D is TRBD1 (5 bases). CDR3 length: 14 residues. CDR1 and CDR2 (germline): SEHNR, FQNEAQ (reference sequence). The ends were cut back, 5 bases at V and 4 bases at J, with 12 bases in the middle. This CDR3 reads CASSPIPGYNEQFF. DNA for the CDR3: TGTGCCAGCAGCCCGATCCCAGGGTACAATGAGCAGTTCTTC.

The genes are TRBV18 and TRBJ2-5; D ambiguous. The V end was cut by 0 bases, the J end by 6 bases, with 5 bases between. Germline CDR1 reads KGHSH; CDR2 reads LQKENI. This CDR3 spans 12 amino acids. The CDR3 sequence is CASSPPRQTQYF. CDR3 nucleotide sequence: TGTGCCAGCTCACCACCTAGGCAGACCCAGTACTTC. Full variable domain (rest looked up from reference TRBV18 and TRBJ2-5): NAGVMQNPRHLVRRRGQEARLRCSPMKGHSHVYWYRQLPEEGLKFMVYLQKENIIDESGMPKERFSAEFPKEGPSILRIQQVVRGDSAAYFCASSPPRQTQYFGPGTRLLVL.

This chain connects TRBV10-3 to TRBJ1-2; weak D call: TRBD1 (5 bases). The V end was cut by 4 bases, the J end by 4 bases, with 16 bases between. There are 15 residues in the CDR3. CDR1 and CDR2 from the germline V gene are ENHRY and SYGVKD. CDR3 DNA: TGTGCCATCAGTGTCGGAACAGGAAACACCTATGGCTACACCTTC. Its protein product is CAISVGTGNTYGYTF.

The rearrangement joins TRBV7-9 to TRBJ2-1, with 7 bases fitting TRBD1. CDR1 is SEHNR and CDR2 is FQNEAQ in the germline V gene (reference sequence). V trimming: 5 bases; J trimming: 0 bases; junction bases outside the gene matches: 4. The CDR3 is 15 amino acids. CDR3 bases: TGTGCCAGCAGCACGAGACAGGGCTCCTACAATGAGCAGTTCTTC. Translating gives CASSTRQGSYNEQFF.

The chain couples TRBV5-6 to TRBJ2-1; TRBD2 matches at 8 bases. CDR3 size: 17 residues. The germline CDR1 and CDR2 sequences are SGHDT and YYEEEE. With V trimmed by 1 base and J by 5 bases, 11 bases remained unmatched. The CDR3 region is CASSLPRLAMRDNEQFF. The CDR3 nucleotides are TGTGCCAGCAGCTTGCCGCGACTAGCGATGAGGGACAATGAGCAGTTCTTC.

The chain couples TRBV7-3 to TRBJ2-3; D is possibly TRBD2 (5 bases). Germline V lookup: CDR1 SGHTA, CDR2 FQGTGA. Trimming left V 2 bases short and J 2 bases short, with 8 bases between. The CDR3 is 14 residues long. The CDR3 sequence: CASSLGGLTDTQYF. In DNA, the CDR3 is TGTGCCAGCAGCTTAGGAGGACTCACAGATACGCAGTATTTT.

This clone came up a few times. The chain uses TRBV5-1 and TRBJ2-3; possibly TRBD2 for D (5 bases). CDR1 SGHRS and CDR2 YFSETQ come from the germline V gene. The CDR3 length is 14 residues. V was trimmed by 5 bases and J by 0 bases, leaving 10 bases between them. The CDR3 protein is CASRSGSSTDTQYF. CDR3 nucleotides: TGCGCCAGCAGGTCGGGATCTAGCACAGATACGCAGTATTTT. Looking up the rest from reference TRBV5-1 and TRBJ2-3 gives the full variable domain: KAGVTQTPRYLIKTRGQQVTLSCSPISGHRSVSWYQQTPGQGLQFLFEYFSETQRNKGNFPGRFSGRQFSNSRSEMNVSTLELGDSALYLCASRSGSSTDTQYFGPGTRLTVL.

This clone was seen more than once but under ten times. The chain uses TRBV30 and TRBJ1-5, with a possible D match to TRBD1 (5 bases). Per germline, CDR1 GTSNPN and CDR2 SVGIG (reference sequence). V shed 3 bases and J shed 9 bases, with 18 bases lying between them. The CDR3 is 14 amino acids. The DNA for the CDR3 is TGTGCCTGGAGAGCCCCCGGGACCCAAGGGCCCCAGCATTTT. It yields the protein CAWRAPGTQGPQHF.

J is TRBJ2-5 and V is TRBV4-3; 8 bases line up with TRBD1. Trimming at V came to 4 bases and at J to 3 bases, leaving 7 bases not matched to a gene. The CDR3 is 15 amino acids. Germline-derived CDR1 and CDR2 are LGHNA and YSLEER. As DNA, the CDR3 is TGCGCCAGCAGCCCCTTAGGACAGGGAGAAGAGACCCAGTACTTC. Translation gives CASSPLGQGEETQYF.